This entry describes one T cell receptor (beta chain). Its matching antigen is unknown. This record belongs to a study of T cell responses to AZD1222 COVID-19 vaccine. CDR1 and CDR2 (germline): MDHEN, SYDVKM. CDR3 length equals 16 residues. After removal of 5 bases from V and 7 bases from J, the junction contained 10 bases not matched to a gene. Using immunoSEQ multiplex PCR, the repertoire was profiled, and TCRdb retains in-frame clones only, with some absent. The top ten hold around a tenth of the sample, which has about 120,000 clones, about 90% seen once. Study-level points and caveats: Among the donors, most were white British and more were female, and clonal diversity was possibly underestimated. Variant regions that are unmutated are reportedly the target of nearly half of spike-specific TCRs. Only six or seven AZD1222 recipients tested seropositive at baseline. Without day 14 samples, only post-peak T cell repertoires were studied.

The receptor was derived from an adult in good health. The rearrangement joins TRBV28 to TRBJ2-1, with 11 bases lining up with TRBD2. The sample in question was peripheral blood, obtained on day 0 of AZD1222 vaccination. CDR3 residues: CASSAPTSGSWNEQFF. The CDR3 DNA reads TGTGCCAGCAGTGCCCCTACTAGCGGGAGTTGGAATGAGCAGTTCTTC.